Listed here are 9 T cell receptor beta chains from one sample, sequenced in a study of blood T cell repertoires in COVID-19. Profiling relied on immunoSEQ multiplex PCR, and the TCRdb table lists in-frame clones only, not all of them. The sample contains 65,000 to 75,000 clones, about 80% of which appear only once. Input material: peripheral blood. The receptors originated from a man older than 75 with acute or convalescent COVID-19.

V and J are TRBV7-3 and TRBJ1-2; 7 nucleotides align to TRBD1. Trimming cost V 0 bases and J 8 bases; bases outside gene matches: 9. This CDR3 is built from 15 residues. CDR1 and CDR2 from the germline V gene are SGHTA and FQGTGA. The CDR3 nucleotides read TGTGCCAGCAGCTTAACGGGTGACAGGGTTGGGGGCTACACCTTC. It specifies CASSLTGDRVGGYTF.

The rearrangement uses TRBV7-2 and TRBJ2-1; TRBD2 agrees at 7 bases. CDR1 is SGHTA, CDR2 FQGNSA, per germline. V was pared by 2 bases and J by 7 bases, with 8 bases of the junction left unmatched. This CDR3 contains 15 residues. Written as DNA, the CDR3 is TGTGCCAGCAGCTTATTCGGGGGAGGGCCAAATGAGCAGTTCTTC. Its translation: CASSLFGGGPNEQFF.

This clone has a single count. The chain couples TRBV6-1 to TRBJ1-3; 9 nucleotides line up with TRBD1. CDR1 MNHNS and CDR2 SASEGT come from the germline V gene. Losses at the gene ends were 1 base for V and 3 bases for J; bases not matched to a gene: 1. The CDR3 is 15 residues long. The CDR3 region is CASSEDRGLGNTIYF. In DNA form, the CDR3 reads TGTGCCAGCAGTGAAGACAGGGGGCTTGGAAACACCATATATTTT.

The V and J genes are TRBV4-3 and TRBJ2-2, with D possibly being TRBD2 (5 bases). CDR1 is LGHNA and CDR2 is YSLEER in the germline V gene. The germline V and J ends were trimmed by 3 bases and 5 bases, with 13 bases remaining between them. This CDR3 comprises 15 residues. In DNA form, the CDR3 reads TGCGCCAGCAGCCAGGAGACACGGGGAACCGGGGAGCTGTTTTTT. Its translation is CASSQETRGTGELFF.

The chain has TRBV3-1 (or the pseudogene TRBV3-2) and TRBJ2-7; no clear D. The CDR3 covers 13 residues. The V end was cut by 8 bases, the J end by 0 bases, with 11 bases between. Germline-derived CDR1 and CDR2 are LGHDT and YNNKEL (reference sequence). The CDR3 nucleotides read TGTGCCAGCGCAGACAAGAGCTCCTACGAGCAGTACTTC. Translated: CASADKSSYEQYF.

This clone was observed once. This chain connects TRBV18 to TRBJ1-4; tentatively, D is TRBD1 (5 bases). This CDR3 contains 13 residues. Per germline, CDR1 KGHSH and CDR2 LQKENI. V lost 4 bases and J lost 2, with 5 bases in between. For the CDR3, the DNA is TGTGCCAGCTCACAGGGGACTAATGAAAAACTGTTTTTT. This encodes CASSQGTNEKLFF.

The V and J genes are TRBV7-9 and TRBJ2-7, with D hard to call. The length of the CDR3 is 11 residues. The V and J ends lost 3 bases and 6 bases respectively, with 6 bases between them. Germline loops: CDR1 SEHNR, CDR2 FQNEAQ (reference sequence). The CDR3 region is CASSLALEQYF. In DNA, the CDR3 is TGTGCCAGCAGCTTGGCCCTCGAGCAGTACTTC. The complete variable domain, with remaining parts taken from reference TRBV7-9 and TRBJ2-7, reads DTGVSQNPRHKITKRGQNVTFRCDPISEHNRLYWYRQTLGQGPEFLTYFQNEAQLEKSRLLSDRFSAERPKGSFSTLEIQRTEQGDSAMYLCASSLALEQYFGPGTRLTVT.

The gene calls are TRBV6-5 and TRBJ2-3; possible D gene TRBD2, 6 bases. Germline V gene data show CDR1 as MNHEY and CDR2 as SVGAGI. CDR3 length: 13 amino acids. The V gene lost 7 bases and the J gene lost 2 bases, with 10 bases spanning the gap. The CDR3 sequence is CASKAGTTDTQYF. As DNA, the CDR3 is TGTGCCAGCAAAGCGGGCACCACAGATACGCAGTATTTT.

This clone came up a few times. The chain links TRBV7-3 to TRBJ1-6, with a weak D call TRBD1 (5 bases). Germline assignment: CDR1 SGHTA and CDR2 FQGTGA. The V gene lost 3 bases and the J gene lost 9 bases, with 18 bases spanning the gap. The CDR3 contains 16 residues. The CDR3 is CASSLQRRGGGSPLHF. The CDR3 coding sequence is TGTGCCAGCAGCTTGCAACGACGGGGGGGAGGTTCACCCCTCCACTTT.